This entry concerns a single T cell receptor beta chain. The data are from a study of T cell changes during pregnancy in multiple sclerosis. Germline lookup yields CDR1 SGHTA and CDR2 FQGNSA. The CDR3 is 15 amino acids. The J segment lost 4 bases and the V segment lost 5 bases, leaving 8 bases of the junction unmatched. Profiling relied on immunoSEQ multiplex PCR, and the TCRdb table lists in-frame clones only, not all of them. This sample carries some 42,000 clones, roughly nine tenths of them seen once, and the ten largest clones take under 0.9%. The chain uses TRBV7-2 and TRBJ1-1; TRBD1 matches at 9 bases. The clonotype comes from a female donor with multiple sclerosis, enrolled in a pregnancy study. The specimen was CD4+ T cells from peripheral blood mononuclear cells, collected after pregnancy. The CDR3 spells CASSPGTGMSTEAFF. CDR3 DNA: TGTGCCAGCAGCCCCGGGACAGGGATGAGCACTGAAGCTTTCTTT.